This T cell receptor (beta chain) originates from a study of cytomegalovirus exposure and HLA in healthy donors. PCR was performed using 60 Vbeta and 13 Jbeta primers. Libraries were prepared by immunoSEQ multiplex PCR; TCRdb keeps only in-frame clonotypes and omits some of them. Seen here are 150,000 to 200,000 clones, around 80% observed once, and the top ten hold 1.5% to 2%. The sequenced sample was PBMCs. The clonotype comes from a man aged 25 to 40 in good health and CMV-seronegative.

CDR3 bases: TGTGCCAGTAGCCCTCTAGCGGGAGGATCAGATACGCAGTATTTT. Its protein is CASSPLAGGSDTQYF. This rearrangement joins TRBV19 to TRBJ2-3, with 11 bases that match TRBD2. The V gene end was trimmed by 6 bases and the J gene end by 4 bases; junction bases not matched to a gene: 6. The germline CDR1 and CDR2 sequences are LNHDA and SQIVND (reference sequence). The CDR3 runs 15 residues.